A few counts support the clone carrying this TCR beta chain. The target antigen is unknown. The data derive from a study of tissue T cells after allogeneic stem cell transplantation. Notes on the study in general: Tissue-detected TCR repertoire was only partly captured by blood and spleen T cells.

Profiling relied on immunoSEQ multiplex PCR, and the TCRdb table lists in-frame clones only, not all of them. The data contain about 1,200 clones, about 45% of them singletons. GI sites, liver, skin and spleen were taken after median 9.75 post-mortem hours. The sequence was obtained from a female patient between 40 and 69 years old with steroid-refractory graft-versus-host disease after an allogeneic stem cell transplant. Part of the T cell pool may stem from the graft donor. The specimen comprised esophageal tissue, sampled at autopsy.

This CDR3 is CASSQGGLAGVFEQYF. The CDR3 DNA follows: TGTGCCAGCAGCCAAGGGGGACTAGCGGGAGTTTTCGAGCAGTACTTC. The chain links TRBV3-1 (or the pseudogene TRBV3-2) to TRBJ2-7; 14 bases map to TRBD2. Trimming removed 1 base from V and 6 bases from J; junction bases left unmatched: 5. Germline CDR1 LGHDT, CDR2 YNNKEL (reference sequence). The CDR3 length is 16 residues.